This T cell receptor beta chain was sequenced during a study of CD8+ T cells in alopecia areata. The wider study: Twice daily, treated patients received 5 to 10 mg of oral tofacitinib. General observations from the study: It was less clear whether patients shared TCRs than it was in mice, possibly because of HLA.

Specified treatment: oral pan-JAK inhibitor, 5-10 mg twice daily. Collection of lesional scalp punch biopsies and peripheral blood was performed in alopecia areata patients. To note about this clone: Its antigen is not known.

Sequencing templates came from extracted RNA that was reverse transcribed into cDNA. The data were produced by immunoSEQ multiplex PCR, yet TCRdb's version contains in-frame clones alone and is incomplete. The data hold 180,000 or so clones, with 40% to 65% observed a single time. This TCR derives from a human donor with alopecia areata. The sequencing used CD8+ T cells sorted from blood, collected between weeks 51 and 54, from a patient treated with tofacitinib.

CDR3 loop: CASSVAGQGSNSPLHF. The CDR3 coding sequence is TGTGCCAGCAGTGTCGCGGGACAGGGGTCTAATTCACCCCTCCACTTT. The V gene is TRBV6-1, the J gene TRBJ1-6, with TRBD1 matching over 10 bases. Looked up from germline, CDR1 is MNHNS and CDR2 is SASEGT. The CDR3 length is 16 residues. V shed 4 bases and J 6 bases; nucleotides not matched to a gene: 6.